One and the same sample provided the 19 T cell receptor beta chains below, sequenced in a study of human T cells and chemical hapten exposure. TCRdb recomputed calls from the RACE reads with MiXCR, one row per CDR3 protein. Of roughly 50,000 distinct CDR3 sequences in the sample, 9.5% to 10% were seen once. As to time point: patch test 2, 6 weeks after DPC sensitization. As for treatment: therapeutic diphenylcyclopropenone sensitization with weekly scalp DPC. The sample in question was whole blood, obtained in connection with sensitization to the hapten diphenylcyclopropenone (DPC). These receptors all come from a woman between 50 and 59 years old with alopecia areata. Some clones in this sample may be carry-over from other donors' samples.

The chain uses TRBV6-5 and TRBJ2-5; D ambiguous. The CDR3 covers 13 residues. Between the trimmed V and J ends, which lost 0 bases and 5 bases, there was a span of 7 bases. Per the germline V gene, CDR1 is MNHEY and CDR2 is SVGAGI. The CDR3 nucleotides are TGTGCCAGCAGTTACTCGGAGACCGAGACCCAGTACTTC. Amino acids: CASSYSETETQYF.

This clonotype has a handful of counts. The chain carries TRBV29-1 and TRBJ1-1, with D possibly TRBD1 on 5 matching bases. Germline CDR1 SQVTM, CDR2 ANQGSEA. Trimming cost V 0 bases and J 10 bases, with 9 bases left between them. The CDR3 is 11 amino acids. CDR3: CSVEERGGAFF. The CDR3 coding sequence is TGCAGCGTTGAAGAACGGGGGGGAGCTTTCTTT.

This clonotype was counted between two and nine times. V and J are TRBV29-1 and TRBJ1-2, with 7 positions matching TRBD1. There are 14 residues in the CDR3. Trimming took 5 bases from V and 5 from J; bases not matched to a gene: 11. Germline loops: CDR1 SQVTM, CDR2 ANQGSEA. The CDR3 region has the DNA TGCAGCGTTAAAGGGACAGAAAAGCTTTATGGCTACACCTTC. It encodes CSVKGTEKLYGYTF.

The sample holds many counts of this clonotype. V gene TRBV6-2 or TRBV6-3 combines with J gene TRBJ1-1, with 9 bases that match TRBD1. The CDR3 runs 12 residues. After removal of 6 bases from V and 4 bases from J, the junction contained 0 bases not matched to a gene. The germline V gene encodes CDR1 MNHEY and CDR2 SVGEGT. The CDR3 loop is CASRTGGTEAFF. The CDR3 DNA is TGTGCCAGCAGGACAGGGGGCACTGAAGCTTTCTTT.

In this sample, this clonotype turned up a few times. The junction does not match germline at one end; this may be a read error. V is TRBV18 and J is TRBJ2-2; D uncertain. CDR3 length: 8 amino acids. The germline CDR1 and CDR2 sequences are KGHSH and LQKENI. Here the CDR3 reads CASSPDHF. CDR3 in DNA: TGTGCCAGCTCACCAGACCACTTT.

This clonotype was recorded at least ten times. The chain recombines TRBV27 with TRBJ2-7; 10 bases are shared with TRBD1. The germline V gene encodes CDR1 MNHEY and CDR2 SMNVEV (reference sequence). V lost 5 bases, J lost 6 bases, and 13 bases stayed unmatched. CDR3 length: 16 residues. The CDR3 region is CASSLNLGTGASEQYF. The CDR3 DNA reads TGTGCCAGCAGTCTAAACCTCGGGACAGGGGCCTCCGAGCAGTACTTC.

This clonotype was picked up many times. The V call is TRBV5-1, the J call TRBJ2-2; no clear D gene. V shed 3 bases and J shed 0 bases, with 12 bases lying between them. Germline assignment: CDR1 SGHRS and CDR2 YFSETQ. This CDR3 has 16 residues. The CDR3 bases are TGCGCCAGCAGCTCCTCTGGGCCGACGAACACCGGGGAGCTGTTTTTT. Translating gives CASSSSGPTNTGELFF.

The sample holds a few counts of this clonotype. This chain uses TRBV18 with TRBJ1-4; 10 nucleotides align to TRBD1. Looked up from germline, CDR1 is KGHSH and CDR2 is LQKENI. CDR3 length: 14 amino acids. J was trimmed by 8 bases and V by 6 bases; bases with no gene match: 6. In DNA, the CDR3 is TGTGCCAGCTCTCGACAGGGGGCGCGAGAAAAACTGTTTTTT. This gives the protein CASSRQGAREKLFF. The full variable domain, its missing parts supplied by reference TRBV18 and TRBJ1-4, is NAGVMQNPRHLVRRRGQEARLRCSPMKGHSHVYWYRQLPEEGLKFMVYLQKENIIDESGMPKERFSAEFPKEGPSILRIQQVVRGDSAAYFCASSRQGAREKLFFGSGTQLSVL.

The chain recombines TRBV29-1 with TRBJ2-5; 7 bases are shared with TRBD1. J was trimmed by 2 bases and V by 5 bases; bases with no gene match: 2. Germline CDR1 reads SQVTM; CDR2 reads ANQGSEA. The CDR3 consists of 12 residues. Here the CDR3 DNA reads TGCAGCGTTCGGGACAGTCAAGAGACCCAGTACTTC. Residues: CSVRDSQETQYF.

Many counts were recorded for this clonotype. J is TRBJ2-1 and V is TRBV29-1; unclear D gene. CDR3 size: 12 residues. Germline V lookup: CDR1 SQVTM, CDR2 ANQGSEA. Trimming pared 0 bases from V and 4 bases from J, leaving 4 bases between. The CDR3 here is CSVEERYNEQFF. CDR3 coding DNA: TGCAGCGTTGAAGAAAGATACAATGAGCAGTTCTTC.

The J gene is TRBJ2-1, the V gene TRBV5-1; D is uncertain. The V and J ends lost 2 bases and 4 bases respectively, with 7 bases between them. Germline V CDR1 and CDR2: SGHRS, YFSETQ. The CDR3 contains 13 residues. CDR3 coding DNA: TGCGCCAGCAGCTTATCAGAGTACAATGAGCAGTTCTTC. This codes for CASSLSEYNEQFF.

The genes are TRBV2 and TRBJ2-3; TRBD2 aligns across 13 bases. Germline trimming cut 8 bases from V and 4 bases from J; bases unmatched to any gene: 3. The CDR3 runs 14 residues. The germline V gene has CDR1 SNHLY and CDR2 FYNNEI. The DNA of the CDR3 is TGTGCCAGCTCGACTAGCGGGGGGCCAGATACGCAGTATTTT. Its translation: CASSTSGGPDTQYF.

This clonotype was observed a handful of times. The chain links TRBV20-1 to TRBJ2-4; D remains ambiguous. Trimming stripped 0 bases from V and 7 bases from J, with 10 bases between. This CDR3 comprises 13 residues. CDR1 and CDR2 from the germline V gene are DFQATT and SNEGSKA (reference sequence). CDR3 amino acids: CSAREGFNNIQYF. The CDR3 nucleotides read TGCAGTGCTAGAGAGGGATTTAACAACATTCAGTACTTC.

Only a few counts were recorded for this clonotype. The V and J genes are TRBV28 and TRBJ2-2; tentatively, D is TRBD2 (6 bases). The V and J ends lost 1 base and 7 bases respectively, with 16 bases between them. Germline loops: CDR1 MDHEN, CDR2 SYDVKM. The CDR3 has 16 amino acids. The CDR3 DNA follows: TGTGCCAGCAGTTTATCGTCAGCGGGCATAAGCGGGGAGCTGTTTTTT. Encoded protein: CASSLSSAGISGELFF.

This clonotype was observed many times. The chain recombines TRBV12-3 or TRBV12-4 with TRBJ1-5; 7 nucleotides line up with TRBD1. There are 15 residues in the CDR3. J lost 3 bases, V lost 6 bases, and 8 bases had no gene match. The CDR3, as DNA: TGTGCCAGCAGCTCTCAGGGACAGATCAATCAGCCCCAGCATTTT. Translated, it gives CASSSQGQINQPQHF.

As DNA, the CDR3 is TGTGCCAGCAGCTTAGGTGGACTAGCGGGAGAGACCCAGTACTTC. This sequence encodes CASSLGGLAGETQYF. The rearrangement links TRBV7-2 to TRBJ2-5, with 11 bases that match TRBD2. CDR3 length: 15 residues. Trimming cost V 1 base and J 4 bases; bases outside gene matches: 2. Germline CDR1 is SGHTA and CDR2 is FQGNSA.

This clonotype has more than one count but fewer than ten. The V and J genes are TRBV4-3 and TRBJ2-1; TRBD2 agrees at 13 bases. With V trimmed by 1 base and J by 7 bases, 4 bases remained unmatched. This CDR3 spans 16 amino acids. Germline-derived CDR1 and CDR2 are LGHNA and YSLEER. CDR3 in DNA: TGCGCCAGCAGCCAAGGACTAGCGGGGGGCCAAAATGAGCAGTTCTTC. Translation gives CASSQGLAGGQNEQFF.

The chain combines TRBV6-6 with TRBJ2-1; D might be TRBD2 (5 bases). Germline CDR1 is MNHNY and CDR2 is SVGAGI (reference sequence). CDR3 size: 15 residues. V lost 7 bases and J 3 bases, leaving 16 bases between the germline ends. The CDR3 is CASKSSVGVYNEQFF. CDR3 DNA: TGTGCCAGCAAAAGTAGCGTAGGAGTCTACAATGAGCAGTTCTTC.

Many counts were recorded for this clonotype. The V gene is TRBV6-2 or TRBV6-3, the J gene TRBJ2-7, with 11 positions matching TRBD2. The V segment lost 5 bases and the J segment 0 bases; nucleotides outside the gene matches: 6. The CDR3 consists of 16 residues. CDR1 is MNHEY, CDR2 SVGEGT, per germline. CDR3 sequence: CASSQLAGAISYEQYF. DNA for the CDR3: TGTGCCAGCAGTCAACTAGCGGGGGCCATCTCCTACGAGCAGTACTTC.